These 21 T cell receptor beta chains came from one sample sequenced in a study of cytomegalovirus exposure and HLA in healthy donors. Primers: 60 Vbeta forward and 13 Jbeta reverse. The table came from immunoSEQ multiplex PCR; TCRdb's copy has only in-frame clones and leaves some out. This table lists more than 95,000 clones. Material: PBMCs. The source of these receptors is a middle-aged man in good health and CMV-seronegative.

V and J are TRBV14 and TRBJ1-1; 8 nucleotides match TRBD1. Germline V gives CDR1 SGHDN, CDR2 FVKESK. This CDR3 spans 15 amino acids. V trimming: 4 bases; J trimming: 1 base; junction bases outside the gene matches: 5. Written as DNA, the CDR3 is TGTGCCAGCAGCCTCCGGACAGGGAAGAACACTGAAGCTTTCTTT. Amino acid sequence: CASSLRTGKNTEAFF. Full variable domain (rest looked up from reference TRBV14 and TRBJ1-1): EAGVTQFPSHSVIEKGQTVTLRCDPISGHDNLYWYRRVMGKEIKFLLHFVKESKQDESGMPNNRFLAERTGGTYSTLKVQPAELEDSGVYFCASSLRTGKNTEAFFGQGTRLTVV.

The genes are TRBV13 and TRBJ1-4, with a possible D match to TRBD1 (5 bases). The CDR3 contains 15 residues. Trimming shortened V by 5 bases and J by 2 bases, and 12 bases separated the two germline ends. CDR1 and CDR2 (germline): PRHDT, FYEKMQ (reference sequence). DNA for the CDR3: TGTGCCAGCAGCGCGTGGACACACACTAATGAAAAACTGTTTTTT. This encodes CASSAWTHTNEKLFF.

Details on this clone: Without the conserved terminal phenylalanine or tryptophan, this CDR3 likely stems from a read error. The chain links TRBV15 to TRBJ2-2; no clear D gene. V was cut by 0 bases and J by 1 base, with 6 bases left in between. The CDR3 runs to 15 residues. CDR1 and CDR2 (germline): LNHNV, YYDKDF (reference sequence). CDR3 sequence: CATSRDSGNTGELFS. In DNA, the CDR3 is TGTGCCACCAGCAGAGACAGTGGGAACACCGGGGAGCTGTTTTCT.

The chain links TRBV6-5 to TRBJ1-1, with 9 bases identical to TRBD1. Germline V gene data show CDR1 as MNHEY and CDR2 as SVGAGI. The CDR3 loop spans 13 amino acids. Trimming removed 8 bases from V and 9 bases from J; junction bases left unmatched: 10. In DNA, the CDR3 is TGTGCCAGCTTACAGCCGGGACAGGGAAAAGCTTTCTTT. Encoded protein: CASLQPGQGKAFF.

The CDR3 protein is CASRDFDEQFF. The DNA of the CDR3 is TGTGCCAGCAGGGACTTCGATGAGCAGTTCTTC. The rearrangement links TRBV2 to TRBJ2-1, with a possible D match to TRBD2 (5 bases). Germline lookup yields CDR1 SNHLY and CDR2 FYNNEI. This CDR3 has 11 amino acids. The V end lost 6 bases, the J end lost 8 bases, and 8 bases lay between the germline ends. Based on the CDR3 plus reference TRBV2 and TRBJ2-1, the full variable domain is EPEVTQTPSHQVTQMGQEVILRCVPISNHLYFYWYRQILGQKVEFLVSFYNNEISEKSEIFDDQFSVERPDGSNFTLKIRSTKLEDSAMYFCASRDFDEQFFGPGTRLTVL.

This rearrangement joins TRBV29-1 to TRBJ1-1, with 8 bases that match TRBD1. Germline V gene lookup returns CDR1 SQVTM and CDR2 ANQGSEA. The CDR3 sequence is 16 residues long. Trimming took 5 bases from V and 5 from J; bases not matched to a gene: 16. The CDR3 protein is CSVLERGQGFWTEAFF. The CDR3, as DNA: TGCAGCGTTCTGGAAAGAGGACAGGGTTTCTGGACTGAAGCTTTCTTT.

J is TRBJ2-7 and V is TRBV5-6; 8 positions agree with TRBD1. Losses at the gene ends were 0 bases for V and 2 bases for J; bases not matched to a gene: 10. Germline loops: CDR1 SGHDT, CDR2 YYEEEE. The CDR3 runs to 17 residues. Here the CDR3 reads CASSLGSRTGRAYEQYF. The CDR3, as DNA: TGTGCCAGCAGCTTGGGCAGTAGGACAGGGCGGGCCTACGAGCAGTACTTC.

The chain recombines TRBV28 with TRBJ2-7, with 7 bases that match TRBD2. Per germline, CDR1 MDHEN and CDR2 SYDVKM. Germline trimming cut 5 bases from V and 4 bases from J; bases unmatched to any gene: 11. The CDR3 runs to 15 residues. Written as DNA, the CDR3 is TGTGCCAGCAGTCTTGCGGGGGAGTTGGGGTACGAGCAGTACTTC. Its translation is CASSLAGELGYEQYF.

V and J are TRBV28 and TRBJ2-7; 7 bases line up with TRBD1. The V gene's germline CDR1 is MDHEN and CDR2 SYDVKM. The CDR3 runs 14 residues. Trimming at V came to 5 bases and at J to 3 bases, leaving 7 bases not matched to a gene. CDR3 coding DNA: TGTGCCAGCAGTCATACCCGGGACAGCTACGAGCAGTACTTC. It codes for CASSHTRDSYEQYF.

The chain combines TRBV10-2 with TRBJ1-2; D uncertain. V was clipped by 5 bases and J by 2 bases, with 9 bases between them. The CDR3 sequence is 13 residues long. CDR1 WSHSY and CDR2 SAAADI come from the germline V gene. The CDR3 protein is CASSPSLNYGYTF. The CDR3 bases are TGCGCCAGCAGTCCTAGTCTGAACTATGGCTACACCTTC.

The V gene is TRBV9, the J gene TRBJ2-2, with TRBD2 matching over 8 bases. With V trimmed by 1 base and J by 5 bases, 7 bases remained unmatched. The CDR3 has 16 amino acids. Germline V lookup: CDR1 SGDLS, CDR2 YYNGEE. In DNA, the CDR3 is TGTGCCAGCAGCGTAAATTGGGGACTAGGGACCGGGGAGCTGTTTTTT. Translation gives CASSVNWGLGTGELFF.

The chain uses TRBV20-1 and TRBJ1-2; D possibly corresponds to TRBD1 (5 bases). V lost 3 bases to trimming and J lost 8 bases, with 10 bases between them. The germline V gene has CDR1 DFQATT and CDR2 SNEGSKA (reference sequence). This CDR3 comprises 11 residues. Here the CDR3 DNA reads TGCAGTGCTAGTGGGCCAGGGGGCTACACCTTC. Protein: CSASGPGGYTF.

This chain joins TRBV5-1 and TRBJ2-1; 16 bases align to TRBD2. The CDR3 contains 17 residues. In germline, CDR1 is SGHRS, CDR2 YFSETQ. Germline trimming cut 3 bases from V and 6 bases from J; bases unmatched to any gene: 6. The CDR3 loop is CASSSGLAGGPSNEQFF. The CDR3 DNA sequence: TGCGCCAGCAGCTCGGGACTAGCGGGGGGGCCGAGCAATGAGCAGTTCTTC.

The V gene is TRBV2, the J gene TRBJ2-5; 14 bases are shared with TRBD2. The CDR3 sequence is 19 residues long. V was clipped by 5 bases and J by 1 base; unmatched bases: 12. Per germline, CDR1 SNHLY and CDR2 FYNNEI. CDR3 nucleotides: TGTGCCAGCAGTCTCCGGGGACCCGGGACTAGCGGGAGCCAAGAGACCCAGTACTTC. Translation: CASSLRGPGTSGSQETQYF.

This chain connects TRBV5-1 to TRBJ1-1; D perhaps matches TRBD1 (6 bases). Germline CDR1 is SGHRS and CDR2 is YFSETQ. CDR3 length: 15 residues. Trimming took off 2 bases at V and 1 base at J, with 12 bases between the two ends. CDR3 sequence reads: CASSLTGPTNTEAFF. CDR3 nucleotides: TGCGCCAGCAGCTTAACAGGGCCCACGAACACTGAAGCTTTCTTT.

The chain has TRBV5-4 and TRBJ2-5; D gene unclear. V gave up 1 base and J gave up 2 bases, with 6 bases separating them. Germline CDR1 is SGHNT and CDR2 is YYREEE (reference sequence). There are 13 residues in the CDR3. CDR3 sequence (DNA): TGTGCCAGCAGCTTGCAACAGCAAGAGACCCAGTACTTC. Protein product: CASSLQQQETQYF.

The CDR3 region has the DNA TGTGCCAGCAGTAGCTACGCCCCCTCCTACGAGCAGTACTTC. This translates into CASSSYAPSYEQYF. This chain connects TRBV27 to TRBJ2-7; D not resolved. CDR3 size: 14 residues. Between the trimmed V and J ends, which lost 5 bases and 0 bases, there was a span of 11 bases. The V gene's germline CDR1 is MNHEY and CDR2 SMNVEV (reference sequence).

CDR3 protein: CASSLSAQQHGYTF. In DNA, the CDR3 is TGTGCCAGCAGTTTATCGGCACAGCAGCATGGCTACACCTTC. The chain couples TRBV27 to TRBJ1-2; no clear D gene. This CDR3 has 14 amino acids. Trimming removed 0 bases from V and 6 bases from J, with 11 bases in between. CDR1 is MNHEY, CDR2 SMNVEV, per germline (reference sequence).

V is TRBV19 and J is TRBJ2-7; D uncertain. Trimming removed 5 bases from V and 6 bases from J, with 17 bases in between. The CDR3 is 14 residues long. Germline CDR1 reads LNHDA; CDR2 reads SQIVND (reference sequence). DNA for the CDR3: TGTGCCAGTAGTGATTTGGCTCTCAGTGGCGAGCAGTACTTC. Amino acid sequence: CASSDLALSGEQYF.

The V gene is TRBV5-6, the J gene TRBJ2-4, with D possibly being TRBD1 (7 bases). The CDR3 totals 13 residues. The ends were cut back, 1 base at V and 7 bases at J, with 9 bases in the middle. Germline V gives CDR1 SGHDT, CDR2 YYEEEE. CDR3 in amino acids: CASSLPGGNIQYF. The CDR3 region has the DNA TGTGCCAGCAGCTTGCCAGGGGGGAACATTCAGTACTTC.

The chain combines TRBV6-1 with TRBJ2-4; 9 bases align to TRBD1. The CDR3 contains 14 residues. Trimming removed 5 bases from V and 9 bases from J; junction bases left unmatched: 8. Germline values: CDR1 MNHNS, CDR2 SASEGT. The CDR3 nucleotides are TGTGCCAGCAGTCCAAGGACAGGGGACGGCATTCAGTACTTC. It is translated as CASSPRTGDGIQYF.